This note documents a single T cell receptor beta chain sequence. Clones were sequenced by immunoSEQ multiplex PCR, and TCRdb holds only the in-frame ones, with some missing. The data hold approximately 400,000 clones, with roughly 85% observed a single time. Trimming left V 5 bases short and J 10 bases short, with 15 bases between. Per the germline V gene, CDR1 is LNHDA and CDR2 is SQIVND (reference sequence). The CDR3 length is 13 residues. This sample was included in a study of Ad26.COV2.S vaccination and SARS-CoV-2 variants. At the level of the study: The authors gave Ad26.COV2.S intramuscularly, either once or twice 56 days apart.

Specified treatment: 15 to 20 received Ad26.COV2.S at low or high dose, single or two shots; about 5 received placebo; per-sample allocation not given. After the first vaccine or placebo injection, samples were drawn on day 63. The sequencing used peripheral blood, collected in a trial of Ad26.COV2.S vaccine versus placebo. This TCR was sampled from a person between 18 and 65 years old who received the Ad26.COV2.S COVID-19 vaccine or a placebo. This chain connects TRBV19 to TRBJ2-1; D may correspond to TRBD1 or TRBD2 (5 bases each). The CDR3: CASSATDGTEQFF. CDR3 bases: TGTGCCAGTAGTGCCACGGACGGGACGGAGCAGTTCTTC.